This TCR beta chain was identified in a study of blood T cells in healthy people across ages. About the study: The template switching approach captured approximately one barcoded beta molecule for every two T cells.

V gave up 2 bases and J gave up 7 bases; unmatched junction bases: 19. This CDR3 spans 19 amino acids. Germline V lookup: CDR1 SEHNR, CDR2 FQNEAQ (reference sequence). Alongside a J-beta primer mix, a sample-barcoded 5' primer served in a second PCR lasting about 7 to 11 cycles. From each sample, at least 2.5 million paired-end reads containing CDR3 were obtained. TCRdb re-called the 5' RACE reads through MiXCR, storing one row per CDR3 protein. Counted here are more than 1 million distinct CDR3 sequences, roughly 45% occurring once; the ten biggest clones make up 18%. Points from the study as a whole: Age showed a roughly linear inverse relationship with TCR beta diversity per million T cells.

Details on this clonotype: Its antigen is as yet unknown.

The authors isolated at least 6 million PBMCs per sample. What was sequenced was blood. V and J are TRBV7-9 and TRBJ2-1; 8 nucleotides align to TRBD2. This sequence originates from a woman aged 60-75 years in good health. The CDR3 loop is CASSLRATGVSGSRNEQFF. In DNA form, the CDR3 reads TGTGCCAGCAGCTTAAGGGCGACGGGGGTCAGCGGGAGTCGGAATGAGCAGTTCTTC.